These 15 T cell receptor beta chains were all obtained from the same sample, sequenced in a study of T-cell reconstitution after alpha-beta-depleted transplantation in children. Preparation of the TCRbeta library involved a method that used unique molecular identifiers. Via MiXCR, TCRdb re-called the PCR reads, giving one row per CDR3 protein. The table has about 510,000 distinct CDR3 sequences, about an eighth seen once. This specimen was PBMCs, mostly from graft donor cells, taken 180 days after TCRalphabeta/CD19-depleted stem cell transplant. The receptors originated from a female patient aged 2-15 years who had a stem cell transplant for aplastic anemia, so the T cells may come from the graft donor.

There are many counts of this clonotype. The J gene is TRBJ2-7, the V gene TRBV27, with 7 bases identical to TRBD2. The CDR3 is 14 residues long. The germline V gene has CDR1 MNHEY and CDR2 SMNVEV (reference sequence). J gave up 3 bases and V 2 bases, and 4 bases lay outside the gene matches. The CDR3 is CASSLASGVYEQYV. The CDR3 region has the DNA TGTGCCAGCAGTTTAGCTAGCGGAGTCTACGAGCAGTACGTC.

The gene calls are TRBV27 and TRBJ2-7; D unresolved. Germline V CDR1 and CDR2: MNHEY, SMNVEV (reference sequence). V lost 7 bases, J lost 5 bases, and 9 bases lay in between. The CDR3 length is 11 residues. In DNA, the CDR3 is TGTGCCAGCACCGCCGCCCACGAGCAGTACTTC. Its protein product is CASTAAHEQYF.

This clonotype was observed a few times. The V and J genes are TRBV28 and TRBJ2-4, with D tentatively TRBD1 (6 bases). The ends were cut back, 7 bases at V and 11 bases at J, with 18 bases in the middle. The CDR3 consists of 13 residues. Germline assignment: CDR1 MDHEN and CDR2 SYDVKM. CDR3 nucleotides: TGTGCCAGCATTCAAACTGCTGGGGGCCTTCAGTACTTC. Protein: CASIQTAGGLQYF.

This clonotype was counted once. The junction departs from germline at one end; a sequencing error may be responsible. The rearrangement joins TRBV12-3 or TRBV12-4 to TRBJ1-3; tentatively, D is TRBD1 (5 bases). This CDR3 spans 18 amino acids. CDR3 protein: CTSSFRQSIGTSGNTIYF. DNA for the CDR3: TGTACCAGCAGTTTCCGGCAGTCGATCGGGACTTCTGGAAACACCATATATTTT.

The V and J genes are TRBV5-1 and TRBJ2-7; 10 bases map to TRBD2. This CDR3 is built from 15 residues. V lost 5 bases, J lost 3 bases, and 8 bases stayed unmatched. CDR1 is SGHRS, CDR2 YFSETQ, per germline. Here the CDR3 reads CASRSGLAEHYEQYV. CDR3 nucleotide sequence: TGCGCCAGCAGGAGTGGACTAGCGGAGCACTACGAGCAGTACGTC.

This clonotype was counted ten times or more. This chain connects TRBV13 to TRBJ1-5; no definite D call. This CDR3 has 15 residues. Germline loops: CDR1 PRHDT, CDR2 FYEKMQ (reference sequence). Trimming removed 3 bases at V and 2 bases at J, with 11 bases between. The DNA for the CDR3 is TGTGCCAGCAGCTTTGGGAGAGAGGGCAATCAGCCCCAGCATTTT. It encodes CASSFGREGNQPQHF.

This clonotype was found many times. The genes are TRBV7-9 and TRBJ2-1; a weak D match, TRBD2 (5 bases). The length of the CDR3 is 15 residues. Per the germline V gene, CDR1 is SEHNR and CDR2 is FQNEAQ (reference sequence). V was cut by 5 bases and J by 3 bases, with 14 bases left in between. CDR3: CASSPRLAIYNEQFF. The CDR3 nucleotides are TGTGCCAGCAGCCCCAGATTAGCGATCTACAATGAGCAGTTCTTC.

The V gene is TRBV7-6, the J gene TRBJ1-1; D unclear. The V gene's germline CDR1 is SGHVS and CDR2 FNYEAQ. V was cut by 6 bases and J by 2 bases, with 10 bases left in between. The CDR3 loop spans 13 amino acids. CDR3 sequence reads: CASSMTENTEAFF. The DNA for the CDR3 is TGTGCCAGCAGTATGACGGAAAACACTGAAGCTTTCTTT.

The CDR3 region has the DNA TGTGCCAGCAGCGCCTTCCTAGCGGGGGGGTACAATGAGCAGTTCTTC. Translating gives CASSAFLAGGYNEQFF. The V and J genes are TRBV7-3 and TRBJ2-1; 12 bases are a match to TRBD2. V was clipped by 5 bases and J by 4 bases; unmatched bases: 6. CDR1 is SGHTA, CDR2 FQGTGA, per germline. CDR3 length: 16 amino acids. The variable domain in full, with the rest retrieved from reference TRBV7-3 and TRBJ2-1, is GAGVSQTPSNKVTEKGKYVELRCDPISGHTALYWYRQSLGQGPEFLIYFQGTGAADDSGLPNDRFFAVRPEGSVSTLKIQRTERGDSAVYLCASSAFLAGGYNEQFFGPGTRLTVL.

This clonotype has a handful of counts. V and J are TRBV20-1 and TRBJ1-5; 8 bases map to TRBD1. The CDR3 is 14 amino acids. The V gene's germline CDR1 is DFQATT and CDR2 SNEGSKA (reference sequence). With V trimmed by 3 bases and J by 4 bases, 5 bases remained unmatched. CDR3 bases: TGCAGTGCTAGGCAGGGGGCGAAGAATCAGCCCCAGCATTTT. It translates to CSARQGAKNQPQHF.

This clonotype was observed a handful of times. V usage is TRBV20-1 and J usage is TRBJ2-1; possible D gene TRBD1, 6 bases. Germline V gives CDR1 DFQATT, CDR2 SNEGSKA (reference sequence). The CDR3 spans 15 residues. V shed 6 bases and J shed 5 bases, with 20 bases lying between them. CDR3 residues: CSAGILQGIHNEQFF. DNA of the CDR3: TGCAGTGCCGGAATCCTGCAGGGGATCCACAATGAGCAGTTCTTC.

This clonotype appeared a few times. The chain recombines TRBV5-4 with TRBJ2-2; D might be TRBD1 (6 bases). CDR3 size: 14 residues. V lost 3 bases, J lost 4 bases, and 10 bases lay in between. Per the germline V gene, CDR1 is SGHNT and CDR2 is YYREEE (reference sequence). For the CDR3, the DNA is TGTGCCAGCAGCTCTCAGGGGACCACCGGGGAGCTGTTTTTT. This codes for CASSSQGTTGELFF. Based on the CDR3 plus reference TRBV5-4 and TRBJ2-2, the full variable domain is ETGVTQSPTHLIKTRGQQVTLRCSSQSGHNTVSWYQQALGQGPQFIFQYYREEENGRGNFPPRFSGLQFPNYSSELNVNALELDDSALYLCASSSQGTTGELFFGEGSRLTVL.

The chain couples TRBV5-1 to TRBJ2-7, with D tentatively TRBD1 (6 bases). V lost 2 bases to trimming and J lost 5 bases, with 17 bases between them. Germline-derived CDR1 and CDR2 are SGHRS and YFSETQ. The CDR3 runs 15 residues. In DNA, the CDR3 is TGCGCCAGCAGCTTTAGGGGGTCTACTAAGGACGAGCAGTACGTC. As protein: CASSFRGSTKDEQYV.

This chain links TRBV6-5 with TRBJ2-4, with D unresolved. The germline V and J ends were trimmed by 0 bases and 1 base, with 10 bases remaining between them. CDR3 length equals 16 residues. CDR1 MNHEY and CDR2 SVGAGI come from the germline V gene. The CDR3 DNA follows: TGTGCCAGCAGTTACTCGATGGGCGTCGCCAAAAACATTCAGTACTTC. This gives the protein CASSYSMGVAKNIQYF.

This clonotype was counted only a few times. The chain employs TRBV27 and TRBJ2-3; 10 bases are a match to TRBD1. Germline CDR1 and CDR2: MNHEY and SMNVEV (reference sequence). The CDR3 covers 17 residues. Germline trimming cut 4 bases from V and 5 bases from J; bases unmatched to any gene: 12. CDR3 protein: CASSSRQGARVIDTQYF. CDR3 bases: TGTGCCAGCAGTTCTCGACAGGGGGCGCGGGTAATAGATACGCAGTATTTT.